Shown below are 20 T cell receptor beta chains from a single sample sequenced in a study of preoperative IRX-2 immunotherapy in early breast cancer. Regarding treatment: preoperative locoregional IRX-2 cytokine immunotherapy. This table comes from immunoSEQ multiplex PCR, and its TCRdb copy is limited to in-frame clones, with some not included. In the table there are about 15,000 clones, approximately 90% of which are singletons. This material was acquired from a patient treated with IRX-2 immunotherapy. These receptor sequences come from a human donor with breast cancer.

The chain uses TRBV29-1 and TRBJ2-5; D possibly matches TRBD1 or TRBD2 (5 bases each). Germline assignment: CDR1 SQVTM and CDR2 ANQGSEA. This CDR3 has 14 amino acids. V was trimmed by 4 bases and J by 2 bases, leaving 14 bases between them. CDR3 sequence reads: CSVAPGTAQETQYF. CDR3 bases: TGCAGCGTTGCTCCCGGGACGGCGCAAGAGACCCAGTACTTC.

This rearrangement joins TRBV7-3 to TRBJ2-1; TRBD2 matches at 12 bases. J gave up 6 bases and V 5 bases, and 8 bases lay outside the gene matches. The germline gives CDR1 SGHTA, CDR2 FQGTGA. CDR3 length: 16 amino acids. In DNA, the CDR3 is TGTGCCAGCAGCACGACACTAGCGGGGGGACTCAATGAGCAGTTCTTC. Its translation is CASSTTLAGGLNEQFF.

The chain has TRBV5-5 and TRBJ1-5; D possibly corresponds to TRBD1 (5 bases). Per the germline V gene, CDR1 is SGHKS and CDR2 is YYEKEE (reference sequence). The CDR3 totals 16 residues. V shed 2 bases and J shed 3 bases, with 15 bases lying between them. This CDR3 is CASSFGGWGNNQPQHF. CDR3 nucleotide sequence: TGTGCCAGCAGCTTCGGGGGGTGGGGGAACAATCAGCCCCAGCATTTT.

The chain links TRBV30 to TRBJ1-5, with TRBD1 as a possible D gene (6 bases). V was cut by 2 bases and J by 8 bases, with 13 bases left in between. Looked up from germline, CDR1 is GTSNPN and CDR2 is SVGIG (reference sequence). The CDR3 length is 13 residues. The CDR3 nucleotides are TGTGCCTGGAGTATACAGGGTACGGAGCCCCAGCATTTT. This codes for CAWSIQGTEPQHF. The entire variable domain, with the rest obtained from reference TRBV30 and TRBJ1-5, is as follows: SQTIHQWPATLVQPVGSPLSLECTVEGTSNPNLYWYRQAAGRGLQLLFYSVGIGQISSEVPQNLSASRPQDRQFILSSKKLLLSDSGFYLCAWSIQGTEPQHFGDGTRLSIL.

The V gene is TRBV5-4, the J gene TRBJ1-5; maybe TRBD1 (6 bases). CDR1 is SGHNT and CDR2 is YYREEE in the germline V gene (reference sequence). V lost 1 base, J lost 2 bases, and 7 bases lay in between. This CDR3 has 14 residues. CDR3: CASSLSGGNQPQHF. CDR3 bases: TGTGCCAGCAGCTTGTCAGGGGGCAATCAGCCCCAGCATTTT. The entire variable domain, with the rest obtained from reference TRBV5-4 and TRBJ1-5, is as follows: ETGVTQSPTHLIKTRGQQVTLRCSSQSGHNTVSWYQQALGQGPQFIFQYYREEENGRGNFPPRFSGLQFPNYSSELNVNALELDDSALYLCASSLSGGNQPQHFGDGTRLSIL.

This chain uses TRBV27 with TRBJ2-3; perhaps D is TRBD1 or TRBD2 (5 bases each). V lost 4 bases, J lost 4 bases, and 15 bases lay in between. From germline, CDR1 is MNHEY and CDR2 SMNVEV (reference sequence). The CDR3 sequence is 15 residues long. DNA for the CDR3: TGTGCCAGCAGTTCCTCAGGGTCGCGGGCAGATACGCAGTATTTT. Its translation is CASSSSGSRADTQYF.

The chain is built from TRBV30 and TRBJ2-1, with TRBD2 as a possible D gene (6 bases). CDR3 length: 14 amino acids. V was pared by 4 bases and J by 9 bases, with 19 bases between. The V gene's germline CDR1 is GTSNPN and CDR2 SVGIG (reference sequence). The CDR3 spells CAWKKVGVGGEQFF. The CDR3 nucleotides are TGTGCCTGGAAAAAAGTAGGGGTGGGAGGTGAGCAGTTCTTC.

The chain uses TRBV7-3 and TRBJ1-4; D call uncertain. Per germline, CDR1 SGHTA and CDR2 FQGTGA. The CDR3 is 13 residues long. V was cut by 7 bases and J by 5 bases, with 11 bases left in between. DNA for the CDR3: TGTGCCAGCACCATCCCAGACAATGAAAAACTGTTTTTT. Protein: CASTIPDNEKLFF.

The rearrangement joins TRBV28 to TRBJ2-4; D is uncertain. Germline V lookup: CDR1 MDHEN, CDR2 SYDVKM. Trimming removed 3 bases at V and 1 base at J, with 7 bases between. The CDR3 loop spans 14 amino acids. The CDR3 DNA reads TGTGCCAGCAGTTTTACAACCGCCAAAAACATTCAGTACTTC. As protein: CASSFTTAKNIQYF.

This clone appeared once. The J gene is TRBJ1-2, the V gene TRBV2, with 8 bases aligning to TRBD1. Trimming at V came to 4 bases and at J to 8 bases, leaving 9 bases not matched to a gene. The CDR3 consists of 14 residues. The V gene's germline CDR1 is SNHLY and CDR2 FYNNEI. The CDR3 DNA follows: TGTGCCAGCAGTGTTCGCAGGGGGCGGGAGGGCTACACCTTC. This codes for CASSVRRGREGYTF.

The chain couples TRBV27 to TRBJ2-3; D possibly corresponds to TRBD2 (6 bases). The CDR3 totals 13 residues. The V gene's germline CDR1 is MNHEY and CDR2 SMNVEV (reference sequence). Trimming shortened V by 10 bases and J by 4 bases, and 15 bases separated the two germline ends. The CDR3 loop is CATRGGAADTQYF. The CDR3 nucleotides read TGTGCCACCAGAGGCGGGGCCGCAGATACGCAGTATTTT.

The rearrangement uses TRBV2 and TRBJ2-7, with D uncertain. Germline V gene lookup returns CDR1 SNHLY and CDR2 FYNNEI. V was cut by 8 bases and J by 0 bases, with 8 bases left in between. The CDR3 is 12 residues long. The CDR3 bases are TGTGCCAGCGGTCCACACTCCTACGAGCAGTACGTC. As protein: CASGPHSYEQYV.

The chain links TRBV6-9 to TRBJ1-2, with TRBD1 matching 7 bases. CDR3 size: 17 residues. Trimming removed 3 bases from V and 2 bases from J; junction bases left unmatched: 12. The V gene's germline CDR1 is MNHGY and CDR2 SVAAGI. This chain's CDR3 is CASSYNRDSILNYGYTF. The CDR3 nucleotides are TGTGCCAGCAGTTACAATCGGGACAGCATCCTCAACTATGGCTACACCTTC.

The sample holds one count of this clone. The chain couples TRBV5-1 to TRBJ2-5; possible D gene TRBD1, 5 bases. Looked up from germline, CDR1 is SGHRS and CDR2 is YFSETQ. The V and J ends lost 0 bases and 5 bases respectively, with 14 bases between them. The CDR3 length is 15 residues. The CDR3 reads CASSLAFRVWETQYF. The CDR3 region has the DNA TGCGCCAGCAGCTTGGCCTTCAGGGTGTGGGAGACCCAGTACTTC.

V is TRBV5-1 and J is TRBJ2-5; unclear D gene. V shed 2 bases and J shed 1 base, with 3 bases lying between them. The CDR3 extends over 12 amino acids. Germline V gives CDR1 SGHRS, CDR2 YFSETQ. CDR3 loop: CASSFSQETQYF. CDR3 bases: TGCGCCAGCAGCTTTTCCCAAGAGACCCAGTACTTC.

The J gene is TRBJ1-2, the V gene TRBV18, with D maybe TRBD1 (5 bases). V lost 2 bases to trimming and J lost 1 base, with 20 bases between them. Per germline, CDR1 KGHSH and CDR2 LQKENI. The CDR3 runs 18 residues. The CDR3: CASSPKRDPGGFNYGYTF. The CDR3 region has the DNA TGTGCCAGCTCACCAAAAAGGGACCCGGGCGGATTTAACTATGGCTACACCTTC.

The J gene is TRBJ2-2, the V gene TRBV18; a weak D match, TRBD1 (5 bases). The germline V gene encodes CDR1 KGHSH and CDR2 LQKENI. This CDR3 has 15 residues. Trimming took 3 bases from V and 0 from J, leaving 8 bases between them. The CDR3 here is CASSPARANTGELFF. In DNA form, the CDR3 reads TGTGCCAGCTCACCGGCCAGGGCGAACACCGGGGAGCTGTTTTTT. The whole variable domain, filled in from reference TRBV18 and TRBJ2-2, reads NAGVMQNPRHLVRRRGQEARLRCSPMKGHSHVYWYRQLPEEGLKFMVYLQKENIIDESGMPKERFSAEFPKEGPSILRIQQVVRGDSAAYFCASSPARANTGELFFGEGSRLTVL.

V and J are TRBV18 and TRBJ2-6, with TRBD1 as a possible D gene (7 bases). The V end lost 4 bases, the J end lost 1 base, and 14 bases lay between the germline ends. CDR1 is KGHSH, CDR2 LQKENI, per germline. The CDR3 runs 17 residues. CDR3 sequence (DNA): TGTGCCAGCTCACGGCAGGGGGGTACATCTGGGGCCAACGTCCTGACTTTC. Its protein is CASSRQGGTSGANVLTF.

The V gene is TRBV6-1, the J gene TRBJ1-1, with D unresolved. V lost 2 bases, J lost 6 bases, and 16 bases lay in between. CDR3 length: 15 residues. Germline values: CDR1 MNHNS, CDR2 SASEGT. The CDR3: CASSESRGGRSEAFF. As DNA, the CDR3 is TGTGCCAGCAGTGAAAGTCGTGGAGGGAGATCTGAAGCTTTCTTT.

This chain uses TRBV4-2 with TRBJ1-3, with TRBD1 matching over 7 bases. The CDR3 sequence is 15 residues long. The V gene's germline CDR1 is LGHNA and CDR2 YNFKEQ. The V gene end was trimmed by 4 bases and the J gene end by 0 bases; junction bases not matched to a gene: 3. The DNA of the CDR3 is TGTGCCAGCAGCCGTGACAGGGACTCTGGAAACACCATATATTTT. This gives the protein CASSRDRDSGNTIYF.